The clone carrying this T cell receptor (beta chain) was counted a few times. Its antigen is unknown. With 0 bases removed from V and 7 bases from J, the gap between germline ends came to 13 bases. This CDR3 comprises 14 residues. Germline-derived CDR1 and CDR2 are GTSNPN and SVGIG (reference sequence). This specimen comes from a study of CD4+ T cells in melanoma. General study results and limits: A reported correlation linked neoantigen-specific CD4+ T cells to CD8+, macrophage and B cell function. Diverse differentiation states were reported for melanoma neoantigen-specific CD4+ T cells.

Clones were sequenced by immunoSEQ multiplex PCR, and TCRdb holds only the in-frame ones, with some missing. Of 40,000 to 50,000 clones listed, 89% are singletons. The receptor comes from a human donor with melanoma. This chain links TRBV30 with TRBJ1-5, with a tentative D call TRBD1 (5 bases). What was sequenced was peripheral blood. This chain's CDR3 is CAWSVLGGDQPQHF. The CDR3 DNA is TGTGCCTGGAGTGTTCTGGGGGGGGACCAGCCCCAGCATTTT.